One sample yielded the 8 T cell receptor beta chains listed below, sequenced in a study of blood T cell repertoires in COVID-19. TCRdb keeps only in-frame clones here, not all; method: immunoSEQ multiplex PCR. Found here are approximately 260,000 clones, roughly 89% of them singletons; the top ten hold 3.5% to 5%. The material sequenced was peripheral blood. These receptors came from a woman aged 40 to 50 who had recovered from COVID-19.

The V and J genes are TRBV7-9 and TRBJ2-7, with 10 bases aligning to TRBD2. CDR1 and CDR2 from the germline V gene are SEHNR and FQNEAQ (reference sequence). The CDR3 sequence is 16 residues long. Germline trimming cut 5 bases from V and 4 bases from J; bases unmatched to any gene: 11. CDR3 DNA: TGTGCCAGCAGCATGCCGATTAGCGGGGGGACGTACGAGCAGTACTTC. It encodes CASSMPISGGTYEQYF.

CDR3 nucleotides: TGTGCCAGCAGAAGACTAGCGGGAGACCAAGAGACCCAGTACTTC. Translating gives CASRRLAGDQETQYF. The rearrangement joins TRBV27 to TRBJ2-5, with 12 bases lining up with TRBD2. CDR1 MNHEY and CDR2 SMNVEV come from the germline V gene (reference sequence). The CDR3 loop spans 15 amino acids. Germline trimming cut 6 bases from V and 0 bases from J; bases unmatched to any gene: 2.

The genes are TRBV7-3 and TRBJ1-2; D gene unclear. CDR1 and CDR2 from the germline V gene are SGHTA and FQGTGA. The ends were cut back, 1 base at V and 1 base at J, with 10 bases in the middle. The CDR3 loop spans 15 amino acids. DNA for the CDR3: TGTGCCAGCAGCTTAAAAGGAGGGTTTAACTATGGCTACACCTTC. Encoded protein: CASSLKGGFNYGYTF.

V usage is TRBV14 and J usage is TRBJ2-5, with a weak D call TRBD1 (6 bases). Trimming removed 1 base at V and 4 bases at J, with 7 bases between. The length of the CDR3 is 13 residues. Germline V lookup: CDR1 SGHDN, CDR2 FVKESK. CDR3 loop: CASSQAGAETQYF. The CDR3 DNA is TGTGCCAGCAGCCAAGCAGGGGCAGAGACCCAGTACTTC.

Comment on this clone: Other DNA sequences in this sample translate to the same CDR3. The CDR3 DNA reads TGTGCCAGCAGTGGGACAGGGGGCTACGAGCAGTACTTC. Amino acid sequence: CASSGTGGYEQYF. The V gene is TRBV2, the J gene TRBJ2-7, with TRBD1 matching 10 bases. With V trimmed by 4 bases and J by 3 bases, 0 bases remained unmatched. The CDR3 consists of 13 residues. CDR1 is SNHLY, CDR2 FYNNEI, per germline.

The chain recombines TRBV2 with TRBJ2-1; D is unclear. Deletions cut 3 bases from V and 9 bases from J, with 6 bases between. From germline, CDR1 is SNHLY and CDR2 FYNNEI. There are 11 residues in the CDR3. The CDR3 is CASSESIEQFF. The CDR3 DNA follows: TGTGCCAGCAGTGAGTCTATTGAGCAGTTCTTC.

The table lists this clone with a count of one. This chain links TRBV24-1 with TRBJ2-1; no firm D call. The CDR3 is 16 residues long. Trimming stripped 1 base from V and 0 bases from J, with 9 bases between. Germline CDR1 reads KGHDR; CDR2 reads SFDVKD. The CDR3 protein is CATSDFSLSSYNEQFF. The CDR3 region has the DNA TGTGCCACCAGTGATTTCTCTCTTAGCTCCTACAATGAGCAGTTCTTC.

V and J are TRBV5-4 and TRBJ1-4; D uncertain. Trimming removed 4 bases at V and 5 bases at J, with 15 bases between. Germline CDR1 and CDR2: SGHNT and YYREEE (reference sequence). The CDR3 consists of 15 residues. CDR3 bases: TGTGCCAGCAGCCAGAGAGGGTCGGTGAATGAAAAACTGTTTTTT. It yields the protein CASSQRGSVNEKLFF.